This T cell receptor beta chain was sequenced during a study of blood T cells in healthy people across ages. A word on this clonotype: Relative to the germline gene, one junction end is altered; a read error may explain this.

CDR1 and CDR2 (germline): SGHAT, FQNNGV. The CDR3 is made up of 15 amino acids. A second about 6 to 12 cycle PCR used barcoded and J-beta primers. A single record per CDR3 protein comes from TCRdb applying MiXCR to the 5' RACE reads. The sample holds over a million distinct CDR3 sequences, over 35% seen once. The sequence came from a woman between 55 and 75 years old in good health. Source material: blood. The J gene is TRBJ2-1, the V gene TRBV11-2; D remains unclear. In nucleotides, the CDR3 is TGTGCCGGCAGCCTATCTCTCACTGTCTCGACTGAGCAGTTCTTC. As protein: CAGSLSLTVSTEQFF.